This entry lists 27 T cell receptor beta chains sequenced from one sample in a study of beta chain features in type 1 diabetes. As every portion of the isolated RNA was reverse transcribed, the sequencing read expressed TCRB transcripts. The protocol was immunoSEQ multiplex PCR, while the TCRdb copy is restricted to in-frame clones and leaves out a portion. The sample carries about 270,000 clones, 13% to 15% recorded once. The specimen was naive CD4+ T cells from blood. Receptors were obtained from a middle-aged woman in good health.

V usage is TRBV12-5 and J usage is TRBJ1-6; D gene ambiguous. Per the germline V gene, CDR1 is LGHNT and CDR2 is FRNRAP. The CDR3 runs 13 residues. Trimming stripped 5 bases from V and 6 bases from J, with 8 bases between. The CDR3 loop is CASGLRVNSPLHF. CDR3 bases: TGTGCTAGTGGTCTAAGAGTTAATTCACCCCTCCACTTT.

The V and J genes are TRBV12-5 and TRBJ2-1; D perhaps matches TRBD2 (5 bases). CDR3 length: 12 amino acids. Germline V gene lookup returns CDR1 LGHNT and CDR2 FRNRAP. Trimming removed 0 bases from V and 9 bases from J, with 6 bases in between. Here the CDR3 DNA reads TGTGCTAGTGGTTTGGTACGGGGTGAGCAGTTCTTC. It codes for CASGLVRGEQFF.

J is TRBJ2-1 and V is TRBV5-4; TRBD2 matches at 8 bases. CDR1 and CDR2 from the germline V gene are SGHNT and YYREEE (reference sequence). The V segment lost 2 bases and the J segment 2 bases; nucleotides outside the gene matches: 3. The CDR3 covers 15 residues. CDR3 protein: CASSLGGGPYNEQFF. The CDR3, as DNA: TGTGCCAGCAGCTTAGGCGGGGGGCCCTACAATGAGCAGTTCTTC.

A note on this clone: A junction end diverges from the germline sequence, so it may reflect a read error. V usage is TRBV7-7 and J usage is TRBJ1-1; no clear D. The CDR3 is 15 residues long. CDR1 is SSHAT, CDR2 FNYEAQ, per germline (reference sequence). The CDR3 DNA sequence: TGTGCTAGCAGCCCCCTGACACCGCCAAACACTGAAGCTTTCTTT. Residues: CASSPLTPPNTEAFF.

This clone was seen a few times. The chain links TRBV25-1 to TRBJ1-1; D is uncertain. V was pared by 5 bases and J by 0 bases, with 16 bases between. This CDR3 is 16 amino acids long. Germline CDR1 and CDR2: MGHDK and SYGVNS. The CDR3 region has the DNA TGTGCCAGCAGTAATCCGGGTGGTACAATGAACACTGAAGCTTTCTTT. It translates to CASSNPGGTMNTEAFF.

This sequence joins TRBV5-1 and TRBJ1-4; 8 bases line up with TRBD1. The CDR3 has 14 residues. Germline CDR1 and CDR2: SGHRS and YFSETQ. J lost 6 bases, V lost 4 bases, and 5 bases had no gene match. The CDR3 DNA reads as TGCGCCAGCAGCCGGACAGGGCTAGATGAAAAACTGTTTTTT. It specifies CASSRTGLDEKLFF.

This clone showed up just a few times. V is TRBV5-1 and J is TRBJ2-3; 7 nucleotides line up with TRBD2. The ends lost 0 bases at V and 2 bases at J; junction bases unmatched: 6. The CDR3 has 16 residues. CDR1 and CDR2 from the germline V gene are SGHRS and YFSETQ. In DNA, the CDR3 is TGCGCCAGCAGCTTGGCCGTGGCGGGGGACACAGATACGCAGTATTTT. Its protein product is CASSLAVAGDTDTQYF. Based on the CDR3 plus reference TRBV5-1 and TRBJ2-3, the full variable domain is KAGVTQTPRYLIKTRGQQVTLSCSPISGHRSVSWYQQTPGQGLQFLFEYFSETQRNKGNFPGRFSGRQFSNSRSEMNVSTLELGDSALYLCASSLAVAGDTDTQYFGPGTRLTVL.

This clone was seen only a few times. The rearrangement links TRBV5-1 to TRBJ1-2; D remains unclear. The CDR3 contains 14 residues. Germline CDR1 SGHRS, CDR2 YFSETQ. V lost 0 bases, J lost 6 bases, and 12 bases lay in between. The CDR3 DNA reads as TGCGCCAGCAGCTTGGGGTCAGGCTCGAATGGCTACACCTTC. Its protein is CASSLGSGSNGYTF.

Details on this clone: One end of the junction is discordant with germline, which a read error may explain. The rearrangement uses TRBV7-7 and TRBJ2-1, with TRBD2 matching over 9 bases. Germline CDR1 SSHAT, CDR2 FNYEAQ (reference sequence). The CDR3 contains 18 residues. The CDR3 coding sequence is TGTGCTAGCAGCCCAGAGGTTCTAGCGGGGTCCGCCTCGGGTGAGCAGTTCTTC. Amino acids: CASSPEVLAGSASGEQFF.

This chain uses TRBV25-1 with TRBJ1-5; 9 nucleotides match TRBD1. The ends lost 5 bases at V and 6 bases at J; junction bases unmatched: 8. The germline V gene encodes CDR1 MGHDK and CDR2 SYGVNS. The CDR3 is 15 residues long. The CDR3 nucleotides are TGTGCCAGCAGTTCCACAGGGGGCGGGGGTCAGCCCCAGCATTTT. Protein sequence: CASSSTGGGGQPQHF.

This clone appeared a single time. A junction end diverges from the germline sequence, so it may reflect a read error. This chain connects TRBV27 to TRBJ2-7, with D maybe TRBD2 (6 bases). CDR3 length: 13 residues. Germline CDR1 MNHEY, CDR2 SMNVEV (reference sequence). CDR3 amino acids: CPSRHGRGNEQYF. DNA of the CDR3: TGCCCCAGTCGTCACGGGCGGGGCAACGAGCAGTACTTC.

This clone was recorded a few times. The V gene is TRBV19, the J gene TRBJ1-1; weak D call: TRBD1 (6 bases). V was trimmed by 5 bases and J by 4 bases, leaving 17 bases between them. This CDR3 comprises 15 residues. Germline V gene sequence: CDR1 LNHDA, CDR2 SQIVND (reference sequence). The CDR3 spells CASSATAGVGTEAFF. For the CDR3, the DNA is TGTGCCAGTAGTGCCACGGCAGGGGTTGGCACTGAAGCTTTCTTT.

This rearrangement joins TRBV2 to TRBJ2-7; D ambiguous. This CDR3 contains 12 residues. CDR1 is SNHLY, CDR2 FYNNEI, per germline. V was trimmed by 9 bases and J by 0 bases, leaving 9 bases between them. CDR3 region: CASSISSYEQYF. The CDR3 coding sequence is TGTGCCAGTAGCATTAGCTCCTACGAGCAGTACTTC.

This chain links TRBV18 with TRBJ1-2; tentatively, D is TRBD1 (5 bases). CDR3 length: 15 residues. V was clipped by 1 base and J by 10 bases, with 19 bases between them. Germline assignment: CDR1 KGHSH and CDR2 LQKENI. CDR3 sequence reads: CASSPLAGAPIDYTF. The CDR3 bases are TGTGCCAGCTCACCACTCGCTGGGGCGCCTATTGACTACACCTTC.

The CDR3 sequence: CASSQWNRDTEAFF. For the CDR3, the DNA is TGCGCCAGCAGCCAATGGAACAGGGACACTGAAGCTTTCTTT. V gene TRBV4-1 combines with J gene TRBJ1-1, with D possibly matching TRBD1 (6 bases). This CDR3 comprises 14 residues. V gave up 2 bases and J gave up 3 bases, with 10 bases separating them. The V gene's germline CDR1 is MGHRA and CDR2 YSYEKL.

This sequence joins TRBV9 and TRBJ2-5; D is undetermined. Germline CDR1 is SGDLS and CDR2 is YYNGEE. This CDR3 has 15 amino acids. V was trimmed by 2 bases and J by 5 bases, leaving 16 bases between them. CDR3 in DNA: TGTGCCAGCAGCGTCCGACCCGGGTTAAGGGAGACCCAGTACTTC. Its translation: CASSVRPGLRETQYF.

The rearrangement uses TRBV7-9 and TRBJ1-4; D remains unclear. Germline lookup yields CDR1 SEHNR and CDR2 FQNEAQ (reference sequence). V shed 5 bases and J shed 0 bases, with 7 bases lying between them. The CDR3 runs 14 residues. The CDR3 DNA reads as TGTGCCAGCAGCAAAGCCCCAACTAATGAAAAACTGTTTTTT. Amino acids: CASSKAPTNEKLFF.

The chain is built from TRBV7-2 and TRBJ2-1; 7 bases line up with TRBD2. CDR1 SGHTA and CDR2 FQGNSA come from the germline V gene. The CDR3 spans 12 residues. The trim removed 5 bases at V and 11 bases at J, leaving 6 bases unmatched. The CDR3 loop is CASSQLGGKQFF. The DNA for the CDR3 is TGTGCCAGCAGCCAACTGGGGGGGAAGCAGTTCTTC.

This rearrangement joins TRBV6-6 to TRBJ1-2, with D possibly being TRBD1 (5 bases). CDR1 is MNHNY and CDR2 is SVGAGI in the germline V gene (reference sequence). The ends were cut back, 7 bases at V and 8 bases at J, with 14 bases in the middle. The CDR3 spans 12 residues. CDR3 nucleotides: TGTGCCAGCACGCGGGGGAGGGAAGGCTACACCTTC. Residues: CASTRGREGYTF.

The rearrangement joins TRBV6-6 to TRBJ1-1, with D possibly being TRBD1 (5 bases). From germline, CDR1 is MNHNY and CDR2 SVGAGI (reference sequence). Trimming removed 6 bases at V and 10 bases at J, with 12 bases between. CDR3 length: 11 amino acids. As DNA, the CDR3 is TGTGCCAGCAGATACCAGGGTGGAGCTTTCTTT. It is translated as CASRYQGGAFF.

This chain connects TRBV5-1 to TRBJ2-7; 7 nucleotides align to TRBD2. With 4 bases clipped from V and 5 bases from J, the junction kept 15 bases outside the gene matches. Germline values: CDR1 SGHRS, CDR2 YFSETQ. CDR3 length equals 16 residues. This CDR3 reads CASSARTSLEHNEQYF. The CDR3 DNA sequence: TGCGCCAGCAGCGCCCGGACTAGTCTGGAGCACAACGAGCAGTACTTC.

This sequence joins TRBV4-1 and TRBJ2-1; 11 bases agree with TRBD2. CDR1 and CDR2 (germline): MGHRA, YSYEKL. With V trimmed by 0 bases and J by 2 bases, 0 bases remained unmatched. The CDR3 is 16 amino acids. The CDR3 here is CASSQELAGAYNEQFF. The CDR3, as DNA: TGCGCCAGCAGCCAAGAACTAGCGGGGGCCTACAATGAGCAGTTCTTC.

This clone was observed a handful of times. This chain connects TRBV11-2 to TRBJ2-1; D call uncertain. Germline values: CDR1 SGHAT, CDR2 FQNNGV. The CDR3 sequence is 12 residues long. V shed 2 bases and J shed 12 bases, with 11 bases lying between them. CDR3 region: CASSLSDVRQFF. The CDR3 DNA reads TGTGCCAGCAGCTTAAGCGATGTTCGGCAGTTCTTC.

This chain uses TRBV5-4 with TRBJ2-7; TRBD2 matches 13 bases. From germline, CDR1 is SGHNT and CDR2 YYREEE (reference sequence). V lost 4 bases to trimming and J lost 1 base; unmatched junction nucleotides: 8. The CDR3 extends over 17 amino acids. The CDR3 DNA sequence: TGTGCCAGCAGCACTGGCCGACTAGCGGGGGGTTCCTACGAGCAGTACTTC. Translating gives CASSTGRLAGGSYEQYF.

The chain is built from TRBV19 and TRBJ2-5; D ambiguous. This CDR3 region has 15 residues. The germline V gene has CDR1 LNHDA and CDR2 SQIVND (reference sequence). With 4 bases removed from V and 1 base from J, the gap between germline ends came to 13 bases. This CDR3 is CASSSGLVPQETQYF. As DNA, the CDR3 is TGTGCCAGTAGTAGTGGTTTAGTCCCCCAAGAGACCCAGTACTTC.

CDR3 protein: CASSPGVGGNTGELFF. The CDR3 nucleotides are TGCGCCAGCAGCCCCGGCGTCGGGGGGAACACCGGGGAGCTGTTTTTT. The chain couples TRBV5-1 to TRBJ2-2; possible D gene TRBD2, 6 bases. Germline V CDR1 and CDR2: SGHRS, YFSETQ. Trimming removed 4 bases from V and 1 base from J, with 14 bases in between. The CDR3 spans 16 residues.

The V call is TRBV19, the J call TRBJ2-3; TRBD1 is a possible D gene (5 bases). The CDR3 is 15 residues long. Per the germline V gene, CDR1 is LNHDA and CDR2 is SQIVND (reference sequence). The germline V and J ends were trimmed by 6 bases and 5 bases, with 18 bases remaining between them. The CDR3 reads CASSTTGFLGDTQYF. In DNA form, the CDR3 reads TGTGCCAGTAGCACAACAGGTTTCCTGGGAGATACGCAGTATTTT.